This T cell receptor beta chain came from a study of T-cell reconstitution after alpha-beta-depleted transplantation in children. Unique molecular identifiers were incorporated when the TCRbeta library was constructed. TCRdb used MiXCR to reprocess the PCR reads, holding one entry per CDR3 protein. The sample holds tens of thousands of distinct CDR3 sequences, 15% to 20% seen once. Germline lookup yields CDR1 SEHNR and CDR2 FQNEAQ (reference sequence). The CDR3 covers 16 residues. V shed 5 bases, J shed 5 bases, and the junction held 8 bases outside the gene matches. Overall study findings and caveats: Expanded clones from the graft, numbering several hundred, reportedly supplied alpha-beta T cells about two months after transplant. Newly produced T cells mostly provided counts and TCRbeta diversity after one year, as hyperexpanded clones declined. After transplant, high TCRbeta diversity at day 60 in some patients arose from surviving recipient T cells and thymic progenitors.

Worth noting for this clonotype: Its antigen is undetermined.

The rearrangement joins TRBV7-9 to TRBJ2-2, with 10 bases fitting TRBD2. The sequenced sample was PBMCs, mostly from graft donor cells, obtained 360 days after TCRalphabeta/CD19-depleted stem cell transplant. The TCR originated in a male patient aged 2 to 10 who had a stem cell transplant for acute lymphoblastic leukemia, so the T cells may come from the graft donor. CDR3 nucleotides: TGTGCCAGCAGCAAGAGGACTAGCGGTTGGACCGGGGAGCTGTTTTTT. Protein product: CASSKRTSGWTGELFF.